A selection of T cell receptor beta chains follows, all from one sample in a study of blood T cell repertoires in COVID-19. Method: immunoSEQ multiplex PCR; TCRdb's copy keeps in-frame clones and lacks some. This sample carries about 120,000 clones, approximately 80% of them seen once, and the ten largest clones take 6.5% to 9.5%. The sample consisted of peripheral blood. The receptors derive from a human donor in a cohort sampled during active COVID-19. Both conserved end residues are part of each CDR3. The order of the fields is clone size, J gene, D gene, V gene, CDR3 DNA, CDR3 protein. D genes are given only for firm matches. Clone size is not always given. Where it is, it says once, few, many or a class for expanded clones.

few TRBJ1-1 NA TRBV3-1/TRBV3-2 TGTGCCAGCAGCCAAGTTTCTGGGGAGACCATGAACACTGAAGCTTTCTTT CASSQVSGETMNTEAFF
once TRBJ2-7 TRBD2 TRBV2 TGTACCAGCCTGTCTAGCGGGAGGGCGAGCTCCTACGAGCAGTACTTC CTSLSSGRASSYEQYF
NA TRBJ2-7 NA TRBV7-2 TGTGCCAGCAGCTTGCCGGGACAACAATCCTACGAGCAGTACTTC CASSLPGQQSYEQYF
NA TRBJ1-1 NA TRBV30 TGTGCCTGGAGTGAGGGACTGCGGAACACTGAAGCTTTCTTT CAWSEGLRNTEAFF
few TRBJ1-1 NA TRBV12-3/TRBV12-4 TGTGCCAGCAGTTTGCAGGGGTCCACTGAAGCTTTCTTT CASSLQGSTEAFF
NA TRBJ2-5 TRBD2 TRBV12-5 TGTGCTAGTGGTTTGTTGACTAGCGGGGACCAAGAGACCCAGTACTTC CASGLLTSGDQETQYF
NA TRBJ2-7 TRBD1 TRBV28 TGTGCCAGCAGCCACGGGACAGGTTCCTACGAGCAGTACTTC CASSHGTGSYEQYF
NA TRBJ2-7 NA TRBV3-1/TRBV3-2 TGTGCCAGCAGCCAAGGGGCCGGCTCCTACGAGCAGTACTTC CASSQGAGSYEQYF
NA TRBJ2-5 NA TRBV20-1 TGCAGTGCTAGTGGAAAGGGGGAGAGGGTACAGGAAACGCAAGAGACCCAGTACTTC CSASGKGERVQETQETQYF
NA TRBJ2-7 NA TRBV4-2 TGTGCCAGCAGCCAAGTCGCGGGGCAGAGCTCCTACGAGCAGTACTTC CASSQVAGQSSYEQYF
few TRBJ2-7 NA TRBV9 TGTGCCAGCAGCGTAGATACAGACTACGAGCAGTACTTC CASSVDTDYEQYF
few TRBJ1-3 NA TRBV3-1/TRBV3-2 TGTGCCAGCAGCCACGGAGCCTCTGGAAACACCATATATTTT CASSHGASGNTIYF
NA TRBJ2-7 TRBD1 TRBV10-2 TGCGCCAGCAGTGACGGACAGGGCTACGAGCAGTACTTC CASSDGQGYEQYF
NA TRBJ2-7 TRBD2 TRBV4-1 TGCGCCAGCAGCCAAGCGAGCGGGGATAGAACCTACGAGCAGTACTTC CASSQASGDRTYEQYF
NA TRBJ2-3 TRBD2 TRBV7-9 TGTGCCAGCAGCTTACCTAGCGGGAGTGCAGATACGCAGTATTTT CASSLPSGSADTQYF
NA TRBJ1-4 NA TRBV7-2 TGTGCCAGCAGAGGCAGGGGTTACGAAAAACTGTTTTTT CASRGRGYEKLFF
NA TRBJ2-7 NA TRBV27 TGTGCCAGCAGTTTCGGGACACCCCTCCGTTCTTCCTACGAGCAGTACTTC CASSFGTPLRSSYEQYF
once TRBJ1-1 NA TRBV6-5 TGTGCCGCCGGGAGGAACACTGAAGCTTTCTTT CAAGRNTEAFF
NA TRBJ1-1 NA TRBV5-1 TGCGCCAGCAGCTTGGTCAGGGGCACTGAAGCTTTCTTT CASSLVRGTEAFF
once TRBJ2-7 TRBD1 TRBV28 TGTGCCAGCAGTTTAAGAGGGGGCCGACCCGACTCCTACGAGCAGTACTTC CASSLRGGRPDSYEQYF
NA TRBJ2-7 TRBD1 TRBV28 TGTGCCAGCAGTTCGCCGCCTGGGACAGGGTACGAGCAGTACTTC CASSSPPGTGYEQYF
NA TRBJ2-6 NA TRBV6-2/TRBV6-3 TGTGCCAGCAGTTTCCGGAGGGAATATGGGGCCAACGTCCTGACTTTC CASSFRREYGANVLTF
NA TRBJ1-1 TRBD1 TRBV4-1 TGCGCCAGCAGCCGGGAGACAGGGGGCTGGACTGAAGCTTTCTTT CASSRETGGWTEAFF
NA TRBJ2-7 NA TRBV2 TGTGCCAGCAGTGTAGGGGGCTACGAGCAGTACTTC CASSVGGYEQYF
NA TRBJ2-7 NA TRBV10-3 TGTGCCATCAGTGATGACAGGTCCCACGAGCAGTACTTC CAISDDRSHEQYF
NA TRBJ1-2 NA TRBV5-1 TGCGCCAGCCGCCGCAGCGAGCAGGGTTTTGGTGGCTACACCTTC CASRRSEQGFGGYTF
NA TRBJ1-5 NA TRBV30 TGTGCCTGGAGTGTAGGGGGGGGCAATCAGCCCCAGCATTTT CAWSVGGGNQPQHF
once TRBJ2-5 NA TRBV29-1 TGCAGCGCCGAAGGGGGTACAGGACAAGAGACCCAGTACTTC CSAEGGTGQETQYF
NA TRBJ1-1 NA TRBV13 TGTGCCAGCAGCTTAGGCCTCGGACAGAACACTGAAGCTTTCTTT CASSLGLGQNTEAFF
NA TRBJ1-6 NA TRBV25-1 TGTGCCAGCAGTGACCGGAGCTCCTATAATTCACCCCTCCACTTT CASSDRSSYNSPLHF
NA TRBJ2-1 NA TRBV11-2 TGTGCCAGCAGCCCCCCGCGGAATGAGCAGTTCTTC CASSPPRNEQFF
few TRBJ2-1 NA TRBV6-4 TGTGCCAGCAGCCCCGGGTCCGCCTACAATGAGCAGTTCTTC CASSPGSAYNEQFF
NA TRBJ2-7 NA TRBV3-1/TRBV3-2 TGTGCCAGCAGCCTTAATCTAGTTGCCTACGAGCAGTACTTC CASSLNLVAYEQYF
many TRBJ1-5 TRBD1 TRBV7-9 TGTGCCAGCAGCTCCGGGACAGGGGAGAATCAGCCCCAGCATTTT CASSSGTGENQPQHF
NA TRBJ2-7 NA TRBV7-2 TGTGCCAGCAGCCTCCTGAGGGACGAGCAGTACTTC CASSLLRDEQYF